This entry lists 27 T cell receptor beta chains sequenced from one sample in a study of response to subunit inactivated influenza vaccine. TCRdb recomputed calls from the RT-PCR reads with MiXCR, one row per CDR3 protein. The top ten clones hold roughly 7.2% of a sample with 650,000 or so distinct CDR3 sequences, approximately 15% of them seen once. The source material was PBMCs from blood, sampled less than 15 days before vaccination. These TCRs come from a man in his fifties or sixties who received an inactivated influenza vaccine.

This clonotype was recorded many times. The rearrangement joins TRBV28 to TRBJ1-2; D not resolved. V was clipped by 3 bases and J by 2 bases, with 10 bases between them. The CDR3 extends over 14 amino acids. Germline V gives CDR1 MDHEN, CDR2 SYDVKM. This CDR3 reads CASSLVDGNYGYTF. The CDR3 nucleotides are TGTGCCAGCAGTTTGGTAGACGGGAACTATGGCTACACCTTC.

This clonotype was counted between two and nine times. The chain uses TRBV4-1 and TRBJ2-3, with TRBD2 identical over 12 bases. V shed 4 bases, J shed 5 bases, and the junction held 1 base outside the gene matches. The CDR3 has 14 residues. Germline V gene lookup returns CDR1 MGHRA and CDR2 YSYEKL. CDR3: CASSPSGGEDTQYF. DNA of the CDR3: TGCGCCAGCAGCCCTAGCGGGGGGGAAGATACGCAGTATTTT.

This clonotype was recorded a few times. V gene TRBV29-1 combines with J gene TRBJ2-5; perhaps D is TRBD1 or TRBD2 (5 bases each). V dropped 6 bases and J dropped 3 bases, with 17 bases sitting between them. CDR1 and CDR2 from the germline V gene are SQVTM and ANQGSEA. The CDR3 loop spans 14 amino acids. CDR3 coding DNA: TGCAGCGTCCAGACCGGGGCCGGAGAAGAGACCCAGTACTTC. Translated, it gives CSVQTGAGEETQYF.

The rearrangement links TRBV2 to TRBJ2-5; the D gene is possibly TRBD1 (6 bases). Germline CDR1 and CDR2: SNHLY and FYNNEI. The CDR3 sequence is 14 residues long. V was clipped by 4 bases and J by 1 base, with 10 bases between them. The CDR3, as DNA: TGTGCCAGCAGTGTCGTAGGGGGCCAAGAGACCCAGTACTTC. It codes for CASSVVGGQETQYF.

The genes are TRBV24-1 and TRBJ2-5; TRBD1 agrees at 12 bases. Trimming took 4 bases from V and 4 from J; bases not matched to a gene: 6. This CDR3 region has 16 residues. Germline V gene sequence: CDR1 KGHDR, CDR2 SFDVKD. The CDR3 here is CATSDFGTGGIETQYF. CDR3 nucleotide sequence: TGTGCCACCAGTGACTTCGGGACAGGGGGCATAGAGACCCAGTACTTC.

This clonotype was seen more than once but under ten times. V gene TRBV12-3 or TRBV12-4 combines with J gene TRBJ2-2; 10 nucleotides match TRBD2. The V segment lost 3 bases and the J segment 8 bases; nucleotides outside the gene matches: 9. The CDR3 runs 16 residues. CDR3 residues: CASSLASGSPTGELFF. CDR3 bases: TGTGCCAGCAGTTTGGCTAGCGGGAGTCCTACAGGGGAGCTGTTTTTT.

This clonotype was counted between two and nine times. The CDR3 protein is CASSPKPYDGYTF. CDR3 sequence (DNA): TGCGCCAGCAGCCCCAAACCCTACGATGGCTACACCTTC. The chain uses TRBV4-3 and TRBJ1-2; D not resolved. The germline V gene encodes CDR1 LGHNA and CDR2 YSLEER. V lost 4 bases to trimming and J lost 6 bases, with 12 bases between them. CDR3 length equals 13 residues.

J is TRBJ2-7 and V is TRBV4-2, with a tentative D call TRBD1 (7 bases). V was trimmed by 4 bases and J by 2 bases, leaving 15 bases between them. The CDR3 extends over 15 amino acids. Germline V gene sequence: CDR1 LGHNA, CDR2 YNFKEQ. CDR3 loop: CASSLSGGSTYEQYF. Written as DNA, the CDR3 is TGTGCCAGCAGCCTATCAGGGGGGTCGACCTACGAGCAGTACTTC.

The chain employs TRBV6-2 or TRBV6-3 and TRBJ2-4, with TRBD2 matching 7 bases. V lost 6 bases, J lost 6 bases, and 8 bases stayed unmatched. The CDR3 loop spans 14 amino acids. The germline CDR1 and CDR2 sequences are MNHEY and SVGEGT. Here the CDR3 DNA reads TGTGCCAGCAGCCGCGGACTAGTTGGAAACATTCAGTACTTC. This translates into CASSRGLVGNIQYF.

This clonotype was counted ten times or more. This rearrangement joins TRBV12-3 or TRBV12-4 to TRBJ1-6; D is ambiguous. The CDR3 contains 14 residues. The V gene lost 6 bases and the J gene lost 7 bases, with 13 bases spanning the gap. The CDR3 region is CASSLTGGNSPLHF. The CDR3 nucleotides are TGTGCCAGCAGCTTAACGGGAGGCAATTCACCCCTCCACTTT.

The rearrangement joins TRBV13 to TRBJ2-7, with D possibly matching TRBD1 (5 bases). Germline V gene sequence: CDR1 PRHDT, CDR2 FYEKMQ (reference sequence). This CDR3 spans 16 amino acids. Between the trimmed V and J ends, which lost 5 bases and 2 bases, there was a span of 19 bases. The CDR3 region is CASSHLLGVNPYEQYF. The CDR3 DNA reads TGTGCCAGCAGCCACCTGTTAGGGGTGAATCCCTACGAGCAGTACTTC.

This clonotype was seen repeatedly, ten times or more. The rearrangement uses TRBV5-1 and TRBJ2-7; D is possibly TRBD2 (6 bases). The CDR3 runs to 14 residues. The V end was cut by 2 bases, the J end by 1 base, with 10 bases between. Germline lookup yields CDR1 SGHRS and CDR2 YFSETQ. As DNA, the CDR3 is TGCGCCAGCAGCTTCACCGGGACTTCCTACGAGCAGTACTTC. Its translation: CASSFTGTSYEQYF.

This clonotype showed up many times. The chain links TRBV9 to TRBJ1-4; weak D call: TRBD1 (5 bases). The CDR3 runs 16 residues. V gave up 3 bases and J gave up 0 bases, with 12 bases separating them. Per the germline V gene, CDR1 is SGDLS and CDR2 is YYNGEE. CDR3 amino acids: CASSAGTVATNEKLFF. CDR3 DNA sequence: TGTGCCAGCAGCGCAGGGACCGTGGCAACTAATGAAAAACTGTTTTTT. The whole variable domain, remainder taken from reference TRBV9 and TRBJ1-4, is DSGVTQTPKHLITATGQRVTLRCSPRSGDLSVYWYQQSLDQGLQFLIQYYNGEERAKGNILERFSAQQFPDLHSELNLSSLELGDSALYFCASSAGTVATNEKLFFGSGTQLSVL.

Details on this clonotype: At one end the junction does not follow the germline gene, possibly because of a read error. The chain is built from TRBV6-2 or TRBV6-3 and TRBJ2-1; D may be TRBD1 or TRBD2 (5 bases each). Germline-derived CDR1 and CDR2 are MNHEY and SVGEGT. The CDR3 runs to 11 residues. This CDR3 reads CASSFPGPSVF. CDR3 in DNA: TGTGCCAGCAGTTTCCCGGGACCCTCGGTCTTC.

The rearrangement links TRBV5-1 to TRBJ1-1; possible D gene TRBD1, 5 bases. Trimming shortened V by 4 bases and J by 6 bases, and 16 bases separated the two germline ends. CDR3 size: 14 residues. CDR1 SGHRS and CDR2 YFSETQ come from the germline V gene. The CDR3 DNA reads as TGCGCCAGCAGCCCCGTGGGGGTGTTTCCTGAAGCTTTCTTT. As protein: CASSPVGVFPEAFF.

This clonotype appeared a few times. This chain joins TRBV7-8 and TRBJ2-2; weak D call: TRBD2 (5 bases). This CDR3 region has 14 residues. V dropped 2 bases and J dropped 4 bases, with 8 bases sitting between them. Germline V gene sequence: CDR1 SGHVS, CDR2 FQNEAQ. The chain's CDR3 is CASSLTRATGELFF. Here the CDR3 DNA reads TGTGCCAGCAGCTTAACGCGGGCCACCGGGGAGCTGTTTTTT.

The chain has TRBV7-9 and TRBJ2-2; TRBD1 aligns across 7 bases. V lost 0 bases, J lost 4 bases, and 2 bases stayed unmatched. Germline values: CDR1 SEHNR, CDR2 FQNEAQ (reference sequence). The CDR3 is 15 residues long. The CDR3 nucleotides read TGTGCCAGCAGCTTAGCGGCAGGGGGCACCGGGGAGCTGTTTTTT. Translating gives CASSLAAGGTGELFF.

The CDR3 loop reads CASSLLFQGRFGNTIYF. The CDR3 region has the DNA TGTGCCAGCAGTTTACTCTTTCAGGGGAGGTTCGGAAACACCATATATTTT. The chain carries TRBV12-3 or TRBV12-4 and TRBJ1-3; maybe TRBD1 (6 bases). The CDR3 contains 17 residues. Trimming shortened V by 2 bases and J by 4 bases, and 18 bases separated the two germline ends.

This clonotype was counted at least ten times. The V call is TRBV29-1, the J call TRBJ2-4; the D is unclear. Germline loops: CDR1 SQVTM, CDR2 ANQGSEA. With 5 bases removed from V and 0 bases from J, the gap between germline ends came to 11 bases. This CDR3 contains 14 residues. The CDR3 DNA reads as TGCAGCGTTCGCACCCTATTAGCCAAAAACATTCAGTACTTC. It yields the protein CSVRTLLAKNIQYF.

The V call is TRBV7-8, the J call TRBJ2-3; 11 positions match TRBD2. The CDR3 spans 16 residues. Germline trimming cut 5 bases from V and 2 bases from J; bases unmatched to any gene: 6. In germline, CDR1 is SGHVS, CDR2 FQNEAQ. The CDR3 DNA reads TGTGCCAGCAGCCTGGGGACTAGCGGCTTCACAGATACGCAGTATTTT. Translation gives CASSLGTSGFTDTQYF.

This clonotype came up a few times. V and J are TRBV9 and TRBJ1-3; D uncertain. Trimming shortened V by 0 bases and J by 3 bases, and 10 bases separated the two germline ends. Per germline, CDR1 SGDLS and CDR2 YYNGEE. The CDR3 covers 15 residues. The CDR3 nucleotides are TGTGCCAGCAGCGTAGAAGGCCTTTTTGGAAACACCATATATTTT. Protein: CASSVEGLFGNTIYF. Supplemented by reference TRBV9 and TRBJ1-3, the full variable domain reads DSGVTQTPKHLITATGQRVTLRCSPRSGDLSVYWYQQSLDQGLQFLIQYYNGEERAKGNILERFSAQQFPDLHSELNLSSLELGDSALYFCASSVEGLFGNTIYFGEGSWLTVV.

The chain links TRBV5-5 to TRBJ1-1; unclear D gene. Germline CDR1 reads SGHKS; CDR2 reads YYEKEE (reference sequence). V lost 4 bases and J lost 0, with 13 bases in between. The CDR3 consists of 15 residues. The CDR3 bases are TGTGCCAGCAGCACCGGGTCCCATATGAACACTGAAGCTTTCTTT. Translation: CASSTGSHMNTEAFF.

Many counts were recorded for this clonotype. The V and J genes are TRBV11-2 and TRBJ2-2, with D hard to call. Per the germline V gene, CDR1 is SGHAT and CDR2 is FQNNGV. Trimming removed 1 base from V and 0 bases from J, with 3 bases in between. This CDR3 contains 14 residues. DNA for the CDR3: TGTGCCAGCAGCTTAGTAGCGAACACCGGGGAGCTGTTTTTT. As protein: CASSLVANTGELFF.

This clonotype was recorded many times. V and J are TRBV3-1 and TRBJ2-1; D possibly corresponds to TRBD2 (5 bases). This CDR3 is 15 amino acids long. Germline-derived CDR1 and CDR2 are LGHDT and YNNKEL (reference sequence). Trimming stripped 2 bases from V and 4 bases from J, with 12 bases between. The CDR3 coding sequence is TGTGCCAGCAGCCAAAGTCTAGCCCATTACAATGAGCAGTTCTTC. Translated, it gives CASSQSLAHYNEQFF.

V gene TRBV7-2 combines with J gene TRBJ1-1; the D gene is possibly TRBD1 (5 bases). Germline CDR1 and CDR2: SGHTA and FQGNSA. Trimming shortened V by 5 bases and J by 0 bases, and 13 bases separated the two germline ends. The length of the CDR3 is 15 residues. The CDR3 nucleotides are TGTGCCAGCAGCCCGGGCGGGGGAATGAACACTGAAGCTTTCTTT. Residues: CASSPGGGMNTEAFF. Filled out from reference TRBV7-2 and TRBJ1-1, the complete variable domain reads GAGVSQSPSNKVTEKGKDVELRCDPISGHTALYWYRQSLGQGLEFLIYFQGNSAPDKSGLPSDRFSAERTGGSVSTLTIQRTQQEDSAVYLCASSPGGGMNTEAFFGQGTRLTVV.

The V call is TRBV18, the J call TRBJ1-1, with 7 bases lining up with TRBD1. Germline values: CDR1 KGHSH, CDR2 LQKENI. Losses at the gene ends were 5 bases for V and 4 bases for J; bases not matched to a gene: 7. The CDR3 covers 14 residues. The CDR3 coding sequence is TGTGCCAGCTCAACACAGGGGCTCTTCACTGAAGCTTTCTTT. It codes for CASSTQGLFTEAFF.

Only a few counts were recorded for this clonotype. One end of the junction varies from germline; a read error may be responsible. The CDR3, as DNA: TGTGCCAGCAGTGAAGCGCTTCAAGGGGTCGGGACACTCTTC. Its translation: CASSEALQGVGTLF. The gene calls are TRBV2 and TRBJ2-1; possibly TRBD1 for D (6 bases). Per the germline V gene, CDR1 is SNHLY and CDR2 is FYNNEI. The CDR3 has 14 residues.